This is a list of T cell receptor beta chains from one sample in a study of blood T cell repertoires in COVID-19. The protocol was immunoSEQ multiplex PCR, while the TCRdb copy is restricted to in-frame clones and leaves out a portion. The data show over 95,000 clones, 81% seen once. Sequencing was carried out using peripheral blood. The receptor set was obtained from a man aged 45 to 65 with acute or convalescent COVID-19. Each CDR3 is given with its conserved first and last residue. Some rows mark clone size as missing; the rest say once, few, many or name a class of expanded clone.

size: .
V: TRBV12-3/TRBV12-4
length: 13
J: TRBJ2-1
CDR3: CASSYTNYNEQFF

size: once
V: TRBV19
length: 15
J: TRBJ2-6
CDR3: CASGGVLSGANVLTF

size: .
V: TRBV5-4
length: 16
J: TRBJ1-2
CDR3: CASSPSGQAGRYGYTF

size: .
V: TRBV28
length: 15
J: TRBJ1-5
CDR3: CASVGQSHPNQPQHF

size: .
V: TRBV19
length: 13
J: TRBJ1-3
CDR3: CASRQGSGNTIYF

size: few
V: TRBV6-5
length: 12
J: TRBJ2-7
CDR3: CASRDTSYEQYF

size: .
V: TRBV13
length: 16
J: TRBJ2-2
CDR3: CASSPYTGVNTGELFF

size: .
V: TRBV18
length: 14
J: TRBJ1-1
CDR3: CASSKGEGGTEAFF

size: .
V: TRBV7-9
length: 17
J: TRBJ1-1
CDR3: CASSFPRRGGGNTEAFF

size: .
V: TRBV30
length: 13
J: TRBJ1-1
CDR3: CAWSDYIWPEAFF

size: .
V: TRBV27
length: 14
J: TRBJ1-6
CDR3: CASSFQGYNSPLHF

size: .
V: TRBV19
length: 17
J: TRBJ1-5
CDR3: CASSTPLTGAGSEPQHF

size: .
V: TRBV5-4
length: 14
J: TRBJ1-1
CDR3: CASSSGQLNTEAFF

size: .
V: TRBV2
length: 14
J: TRBJ2-7
CDR3: CASSVQTGDDEQYF

size: .
V: TRBV7-2
length: 15
J: TRBJ2-7
CDR3: CASSLGQGYSYEQYF

size: .
V: TRBV5-4
length: 15
J: TRBJ2-2
CDR3: CASSLVGRQTGELFF

size: few
V: TRBV18
length: 14
J: TRBJ1-1
CDR3: CASSPQSGPGEAFF

size: .
V: TRBV12-3/TRBV12-4
length: 13
J: TRBJ1-5
CDR3: CASSIRSNQPQHF

size: .
V: TRBV6-1
length: 15
J: TRBJ1-2
CDR3: CASSEYGSDIYGYTF

size: .
V: TRBV29-1
length: 16
J: TRBJ1-2
CDR3: CSAPTSPGQGANGYTF

size: .
V: TRBV5-1
length: 15
J: TRBJ1-1
CDR3: CASSDDRGGVTEAFF

size: .
V: TRBV11-3
length: 13
J: TRBJ1-1
CDR3: CASSLEMNTEAFF

size: .
V: TRBV3-1/TRBV3-2
length: 11
J: TRBJ2-3
CDR3: CASGKGGTQYF

size: .
V: TRBV2
length: 14
J: TRBJ2-5
CDR3: CASSETQGMETQYF

size: .
V: TRBV28
length: 12
J: TRBJ1-2
CDR3: CASRSRGLGYTF

size: .
V: TRBV2
length: 13
J: TRBJ2-3
CDR3: CARGQPSTDTQYF

size: medium-sized
V: TRBV29-1
length: 13
J: TRBJ1-2
CDR3: CSVEEGPLYGYTF

size: .
V: TRBV10-2
length: 13
J: TRBJ2-5
CDR3: CASSAGQGVTQYF